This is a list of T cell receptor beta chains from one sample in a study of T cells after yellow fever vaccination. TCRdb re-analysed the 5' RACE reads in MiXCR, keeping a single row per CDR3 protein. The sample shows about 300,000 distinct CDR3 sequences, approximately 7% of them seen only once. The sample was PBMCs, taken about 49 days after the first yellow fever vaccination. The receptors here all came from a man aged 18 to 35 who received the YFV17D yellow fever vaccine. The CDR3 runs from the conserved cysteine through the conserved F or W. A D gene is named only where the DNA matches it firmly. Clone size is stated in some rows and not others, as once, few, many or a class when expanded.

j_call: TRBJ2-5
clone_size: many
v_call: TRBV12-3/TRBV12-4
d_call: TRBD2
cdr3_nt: TGTGCCAGCAGTTTAGCGGCCCTAGCGGGATCCCAAGAGACCCAGTACTTC
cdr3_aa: CASSLAALAGSQETQYF

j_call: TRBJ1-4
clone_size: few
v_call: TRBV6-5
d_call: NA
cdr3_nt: TGTGCCAGCAGTTCGTTCCGGGGGGGTGAAAAACTGTTTTTT
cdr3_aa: CASSSFRGGEKLFF

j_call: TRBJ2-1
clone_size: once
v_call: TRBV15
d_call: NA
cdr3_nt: TGTGCCACCAGCACCCTGCGGGGCGATAAGCAGTTCTTC
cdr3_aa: CATSTLRGDKQFF

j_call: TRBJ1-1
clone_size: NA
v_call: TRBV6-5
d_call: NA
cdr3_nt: TGTGCCAGCCGGCAAGGACGGGGAGCTTTCTTT
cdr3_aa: CASRQGRGAFF

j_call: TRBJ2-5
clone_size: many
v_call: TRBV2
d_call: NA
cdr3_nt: TGTGCCAGCAGTGAAGGTCCTGGCGCAGGCCGCTTGAAGACCCAGTACTTC
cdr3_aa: CASSEGPGAGRLKTQYF

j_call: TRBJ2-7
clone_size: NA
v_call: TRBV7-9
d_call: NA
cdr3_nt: TGTGCCAGCAGCCCGGGTAGCAGTGAGCAGTACTTC
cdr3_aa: CASSPGSSEQYF

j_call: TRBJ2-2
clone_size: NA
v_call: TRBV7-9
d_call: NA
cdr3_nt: TGTGCCAGCAGCGACGGGGCGAACACCGGGGAGCTGTTTTTT
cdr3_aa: CASSDGANTGELFF

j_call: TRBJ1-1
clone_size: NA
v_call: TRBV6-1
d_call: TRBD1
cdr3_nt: TGTGCCAGCATCAGTATAGGGGGCGGAGGGGTGAACACTGAAGCTTTCTTT
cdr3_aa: CASISIGGGGVNTEAFF

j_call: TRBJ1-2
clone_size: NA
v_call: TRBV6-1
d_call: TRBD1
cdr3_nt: TGTGCCAGCAGCCCGGGACAGGGCGCGGGTAACTATGGCTACACCTTC
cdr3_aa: CASSPGQGAGNYGYTF

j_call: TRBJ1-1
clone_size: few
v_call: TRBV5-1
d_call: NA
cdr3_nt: TGCGCCAGCAGCTCAGACAGCATGAACACTGAAGCTTTCTTT
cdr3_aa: CASSSDSMNTEAFF

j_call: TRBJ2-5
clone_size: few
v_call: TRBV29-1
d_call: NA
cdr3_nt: TGCAGCGTTGACCACCCTAGTGTGTTCATGGCCCAGTACTTC
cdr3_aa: CSVDHPSVFMAQYF

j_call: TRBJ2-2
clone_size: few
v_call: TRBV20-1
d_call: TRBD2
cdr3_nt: TGCAGTGCTAGCGGCCCTAGCGGGGCGGGCACCGGGGAGCTGTTTTTT
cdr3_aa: CSASGPSGAGTGELFF

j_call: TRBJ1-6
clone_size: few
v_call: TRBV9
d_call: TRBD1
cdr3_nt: TGTGCCAGCAGCGAGAGGGGACAGGGTGTGTCACCCCTCCACTTT
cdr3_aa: CASSERGQGVSPLHF

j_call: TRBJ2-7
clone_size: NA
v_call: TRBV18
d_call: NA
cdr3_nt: TGTGCCAGCTCACCACGCGGCGGAAGGTCCTACGAGCAGTACTTC
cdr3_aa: CASSPRGGRSYEQYF

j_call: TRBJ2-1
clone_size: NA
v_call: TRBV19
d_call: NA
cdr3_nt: TGTACCAGTAAGAGGACGGGATTGGGTGATGAGCAGTTCTTC
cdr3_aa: CTSKRTGLGDEQFF

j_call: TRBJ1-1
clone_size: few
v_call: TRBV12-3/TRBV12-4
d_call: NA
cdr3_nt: TGTGCCAGCAGTTTAAATGCGGAAACTGAAGCTTTCTTT
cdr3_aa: CASSLNAETEAFF

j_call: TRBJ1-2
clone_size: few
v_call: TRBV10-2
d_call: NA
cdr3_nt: TGCGCCAGCAGTCCCGTGGGTCTCACGTATGGCTACACCTTC
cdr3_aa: CASSPVGLTYGYTF

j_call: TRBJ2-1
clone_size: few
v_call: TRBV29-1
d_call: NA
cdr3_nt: TGCAGCGTTGTGGTTACAGACTACAATGAGCAGTTCTTC
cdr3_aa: CSVVVTDYNEQFF

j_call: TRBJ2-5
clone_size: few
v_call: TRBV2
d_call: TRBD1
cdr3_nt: TGTGCCAGCAGCCGCGCGGACAGGGACATCCAAGAGACCCAGTACTTC
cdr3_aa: CASSRADRDIQETQYF

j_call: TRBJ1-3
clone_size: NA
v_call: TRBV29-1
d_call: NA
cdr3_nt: TGCAGCGTTGAAGAAGGCTCCCGTGGAAACACCATATATTTT
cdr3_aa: CSVEEGSRGNTIYF

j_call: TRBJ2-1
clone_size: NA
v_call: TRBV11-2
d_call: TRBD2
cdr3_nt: TGTGCCAGCAGCCTTGAGCGGGGGGGGCTGGAGCAGTTCTTC
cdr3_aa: CASSLERGGLEQFF

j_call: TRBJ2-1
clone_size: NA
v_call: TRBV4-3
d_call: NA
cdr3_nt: TGCGCCACCTCTACCCTCTATCATGGCGGGATCTCCTACAATGAGCAGTTCTTC
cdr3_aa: CATSTLYHGGISYNEQFF

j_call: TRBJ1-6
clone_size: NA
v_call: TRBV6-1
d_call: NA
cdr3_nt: TGTGCCACCGATCACCGCCCCGGACACTGGGGCTCCAATTCACCCCTCCACTTT
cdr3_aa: CATDHRPGHWGSNSPLHF

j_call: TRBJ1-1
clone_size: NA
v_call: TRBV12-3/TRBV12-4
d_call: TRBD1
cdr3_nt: TGTGCCAGCAGTTTCGGGACAGGAACTGAAGCTTTCTTT
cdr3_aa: CASSFGTGTEAFF